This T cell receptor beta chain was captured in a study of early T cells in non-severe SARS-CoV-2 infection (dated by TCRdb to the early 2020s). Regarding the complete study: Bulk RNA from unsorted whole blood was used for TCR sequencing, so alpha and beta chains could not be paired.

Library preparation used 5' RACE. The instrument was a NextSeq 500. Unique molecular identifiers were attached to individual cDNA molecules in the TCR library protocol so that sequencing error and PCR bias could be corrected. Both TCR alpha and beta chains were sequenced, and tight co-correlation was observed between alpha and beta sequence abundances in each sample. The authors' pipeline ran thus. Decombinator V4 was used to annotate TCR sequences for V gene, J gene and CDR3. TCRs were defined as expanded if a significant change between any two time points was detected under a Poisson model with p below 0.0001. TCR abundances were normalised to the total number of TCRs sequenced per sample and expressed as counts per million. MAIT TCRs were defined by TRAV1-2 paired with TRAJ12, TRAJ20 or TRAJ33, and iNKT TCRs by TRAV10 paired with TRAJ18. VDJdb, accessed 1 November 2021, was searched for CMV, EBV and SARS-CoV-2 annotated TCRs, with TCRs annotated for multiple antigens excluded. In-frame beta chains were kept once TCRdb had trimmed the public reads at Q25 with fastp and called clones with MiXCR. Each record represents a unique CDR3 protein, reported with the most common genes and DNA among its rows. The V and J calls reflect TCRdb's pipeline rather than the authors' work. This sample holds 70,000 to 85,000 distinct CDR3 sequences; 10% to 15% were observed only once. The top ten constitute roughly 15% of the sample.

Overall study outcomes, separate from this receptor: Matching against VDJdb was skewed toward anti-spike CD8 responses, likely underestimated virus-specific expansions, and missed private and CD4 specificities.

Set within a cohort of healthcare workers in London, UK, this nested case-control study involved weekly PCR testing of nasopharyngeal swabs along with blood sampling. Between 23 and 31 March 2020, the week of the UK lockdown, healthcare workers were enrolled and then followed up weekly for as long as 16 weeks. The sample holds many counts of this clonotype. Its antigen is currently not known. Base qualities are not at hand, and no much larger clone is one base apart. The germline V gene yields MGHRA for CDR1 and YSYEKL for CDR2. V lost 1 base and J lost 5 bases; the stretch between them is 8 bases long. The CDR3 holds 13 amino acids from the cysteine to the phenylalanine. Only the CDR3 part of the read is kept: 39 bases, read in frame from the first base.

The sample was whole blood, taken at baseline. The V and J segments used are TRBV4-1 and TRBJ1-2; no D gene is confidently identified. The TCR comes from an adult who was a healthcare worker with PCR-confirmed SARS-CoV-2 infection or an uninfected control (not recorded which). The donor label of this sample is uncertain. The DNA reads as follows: TGCGCCAGCAGCCAAGGTCTGGATTATGGCTACACCTTC. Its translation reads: CASSQGLDYGYTF.